Presented here are 11 T cell receptor beta chains from one specimen sequenced in a study of blood T cell repertoires in COVID-19. Sequencing was performed with immunoSEQ multiplex PCR; in TCRdb, only in-frame clones are kept and a portion is missing. The profile shows tens of thousands of clones, approximately 86% of them singletons. The specimen sequenced was peripheral blood. The receptors shown here come from a man in his 60s with acute or convalescent COVID-19.

This chain links TRBV29-1 with TRBJ1-1; possibly TRBD1 for D (6 bases). Germline lookup yields CDR1 SQVTM and CDR2 ANQGSEA. The V gene lost 3 bases and the J gene lost 1 base, with 9 bases spanning the gap. The CDR3 has 13 residues. The CDR3 loop reads CSVEHRENTEAFF. The CDR3 nucleotides read TGCAGCGTTGAGCACAGGGAGAACACTGAAGCTTTCTTT.

CDR3 nucleotide sequence: TGTGCCAGTAGTCGACGACTAGCGGGGGGGATATACAATGAGCAGTTCTTC. Amino acid sequence: CASSRRLAGGIYNEQFF. This chain joins TRBV19 and TRBJ2-1, with 14 positions matching TRBD2. V trimming: 5 bases; J trimming: 4 bases; junction bases outside the gene matches: 7. There are 17 residues in the CDR3. CDR1 and CDR2 from the germline V gene are LNHDA and SQIVND (reference sequence).

This clone was observed a few times. The chain joins TRBV5-1 to TRBJ2-6, with D possibly TRBD1 on 5 matching bases. The CDR3 spans 15 residues. With 4 bases removed from V and 3 bases from J, the gap between germline ends came to 11 bases. Germline V gives CDR1 SGHRS, CDR2 YFSETQ. This CDR3 is CASSGEGVGANVLTF. The CDR3 DNA reads as TGCGCCAGCAGCGGTGAAGGGGTTGGGGCCAACGTCCTGACTTTC.

The CDR3 protein is CASSPSQVAYEQYF. The DNA of the CDR3 is TGTGCCAGCAGTCCCAGCCAGGTCGCCTACGAGCAGTACTTC. The gene calls are TRBV6-5 and TRBJ2-7, with no clear D. The CDR3 sequence is 14 residues long. Germline CDR1 MNHEY, CDR2 SVGAGI. Trimming took 5 bases from V and 2 from J, leaving 13 bases between them.

This clone came up once. J is TRBJ1-1 and V is TRBV5-1; possible D gene TRBD1, 6 bases. V gave up 5 bases and J gave up 2 bases, with 13 bases separating them. This CDR3 is 14 amino acids long. Germline CDR1 SGHRS, CDR2 YFSETQ. The CDR3 reads CASRLTGYNTEAFF. The CDR3 coding sequence is TGCGCCAGCAGACTAACAGGGTACAACACTGAAGCTTTCTTT.

This chain uses TRBV10-3 with TRBJ2-1; 7 nucleotides line up with TRBD2. The germline gives CDR1 ENHRY, CDR2 SYGVKD. This CDR3 region has 11 residues. The ends lost 10 bases at V and 9 bases at J; junction bases unmatched: 6. The CDR3 DNA is TGTGCCACCCTCACGGGAGGTGAGCAGTTCTTC. Its protein is CATLTGGEQFF.

V is TRBV28 and J is TRBJ1-2; D call uncertain. The germline CDR1 and CDR2 sequences are MDHEN and SYDVKM. The CDR3 is 16 amino acids. The germline V and J ends were trimmed by 7 bases and 7 bases, with 25 bases remaining between them. In DNA form, the CDR3 reads TGTGCCAGCAAATACGCTCTCCGGGATGCCGGACGTGGCTACACCTTC. Translated: CASKYALRDAGRGYTF.

This chain links TRBV4-3 with TRBJ1-5, with D perhaps TRBD1 (6 bases). Germline V gene data show CDR1 as LGHNA and CDR2 as YSLEER. Trimming pared 4 bases from V and 2 bases from J, leaving 9 bases between. The CDR3 runs 14 residues. The CDR3 DNA reads TGCGCCAGCAGCCCGTCAGGGGGCAATCAGCCCCAGCATTTT. It encodes CASSPSGGNQPQHF.

In regard to this clone: The same CDR3 arises from other DNA sequences in this sample as well. This rearrangement joins TRBV28 to TRBJ1-5; D unresolved. The V gene lost 2 bases and the J gene lost 0 bases, with 5 bases spanning the gap. CDR1 is MDHEN, CDR2 SYDVKM, per germline. The CDR3 loop spans 14 amino acids. Written as DNA, the CDR3 is TGTGCCAGCAGTTTAGCCGGTAGCAATCAGCCCCAGCATTTT. Residues: CASSLAGSNQPQHF.

The chain couples TRBV19 to TRBJ1-6, with D uncertain. V lost 3 bases, J lost 7 bases, and 10 bases lay in between. Germline values: CDR1 LNHDA, CDR2 SQIVND (reference sequence). CDR3 length equals 14 residues. The CDR3 loop reads CASSISTGNSPLHF. CDR3 DNA: TGTGCCAGTAGTATTTCGACGGGGAATTCACCCCTCCACTTT.

The chain employs TRBV11-2 and TRBJ2-7; D is unresolved. V lost 8 bases to trimming and J lost 4 bases, with 18 bases between them. The germline V gene has CDR1 SGHAT and CDR2 FQNNGV. This CDR3 region has 14 residues. The CDR3 protein is CASSPGLSGYEQYF. In DNA form, the CDR3 reads TGTGCCAGCTCCCCCGGATTGTCGGGTTACGAGCAGTACTTC.